A selection of T cell receptor beta chains follows, all from one sample in a study of identical twins. TCRdb ran MiXCR on the 5' RACE reads and lists one entry per CDR3 protein. Of 400,000 to 500,000 distinct CDR3 sequences in the sample, approximately 17% were seen once. Sequenced: naive T cells sorted from blood. All receptors come from a man aged 50 to 60 in good health. Each CDR3 is given with its conserved first and last residue.

CASSLRGLGVGNEQFF	TRBV7-9	TRBJ2-1
CASSLWGTGSYNEQFF	TRBV28	TRBJ2-1
CSVRLAGRYNEQFF	TRBV29-1	TRBJ2-1
CASSSPFTDIPNTGELFF	TRBV9	TRBJ2-2
CSAGDRLYGYTF	TRBV29-1	TRBJ1-2
CASSESIGSGTQETQYF	TRBV10-2	TRBJ2-5
CSADPREGGEKLFF	TRBV20-1	TRBJ1-4
CASSQGAVTKTQYF	TRBV3-1	TRBJ2-5
CASSLWVAGEIGNEQFF	TRBV7-2	TRBJ2-1
CATRMASGRETQYF	TRBV10-3	TRBJ2-5
CATRGGQDYNEQFF	TRBV24-1	TRBJ2-1
CASIPGTQNTGELFF	TRBV5-1	TRBJ2-2
CSLGGGTSGDEQFF	TRBV29-1	TRBJ2-1
CSARDGAGGGETQYF	TRBV20-1	TRBJ2-5
CASSQVPVGNQPQHF	TRBV4-1	TRBJ1-5
CASSYAVQPSGTEAFF	TRBV6-5	TRBJ1-1
CASSPDGDGGSPLHF	TRBV12-3/TRBV12-4	TRBJ1-6
CASSQDFSGTGTVF	TRBV4-2	TRBJ1-1
CASSLARFAPNYGYTF	TRBV7-9	TRBJ1-2
CASSRFIAVSYNEQFF	TRBV19	TRBJ2-1
CASSQTSELYNEQFF	TRBV18	TRBJ2-1
CASSLQLADNSPLHF	TRBV27	TRBJ1-6
CASSYRTRGETQYF	TRBV6-2/TRBV6-3	TRBJ2-5
CASSPGSTAGQPQHF	TRBV7-9	TRBJ1-5
CSARETSGGSEQYF	TRBV20-1	TRBJ2-7
CASSPSGGYETQYF	TRBV7-2	TRBJ2-5
CASSLTGINYGYTF	TRBV28	TRBJ1-2
CAWSLGGEYNEQFF	TRBV30	TRBJ2-1
CASSQRADGRYEQYF	TRBV4-3	TRBJ2-7
CASSPIKTGSPTEAFF	TRBV3-1	TRBJ1-1
CASSESGQGHNTPYEQYF	TRBV25-1	TRBJ2-7
CAIRTGTGLYGYTF	TRBV10-3	TRBJ1-2
CSAHLGDSYEQYF	TRBV29-1	TRBJ2-7
CASSLLGQSYNEQFF	TRBV7-9	TRBJ2-1
CSAREVGNSPLHF	TRBV20-1	TRBJ1-6
CASSSEGFSYNEQFF	TRBV5-1	TRBJ2-1
CASSQGYRGGFSGANVLTF	TRBV4-3	TRBJ2-6
CASSQDSIQETQYF	TRBV4-1	TRBJ2-5
CASSFVSGRRTAIDYGYTF	TRBV11-1	TRBJ1-2
CASSSRTSSKGARDIGPYGYTF	TRBV28	TRBJ1-2
CASSAGSEETQYF	TRBV5-1	TRBJ2-5
CSARGGGSRGDEQYF	TRBV20-1	TRBJ2-7
CASSLANPGGGAYTQYF	TRBV11-2	TRBJ2-3
CASYGQPSTDTQYF	TRBV5-1	TRBJ2-3
CSARGTLNTEAFF	TRBV20-1	TRBJ1-1
CATSDRKVPNNEQFF	TRBV24-1	TRBJ2-1
CSVEGNSGRAKPSYNEQFF	TRBV29-1	TRBJ2-1
CASSFRSATNEKLFF	TRBV28	TRBJ1-4
CAISGPRDRNYGYTF	TRBV10-3	TRBJ1-2
CASSFHGNYGYTF	TRBV6-2/TRBV6-3	TRBJ1-2
CASSTRRGGFLEQFF	TRBV6-2/TRBV6-3	TRBJ2-1
CSAHPGQGRWFF	TRBV20-1	TRBJ2-1
CASSRNRAPKGQPQHF	TRBV19	TRBJ1-5
CAISERGTEAFF	TRBV10-3	TRBJ1-1
CSARRGQSNQPQHF	TRBV20-1	TRBJ1-5
CASSLGRVYGYTF	TRBV5-1	TRBJ1-2
CSASRTARNEKLFF	TRBV20-1	TRBJ1-4
CASRRHGTGDEKLFF	TRBV5-6	TRBJ1-4
CASSPNPNYNEQFF	TRBV27	TRBJ2-1